This is a list of T cell receptor beta chains from one sample in a study of PD-1 blockade in classical Hodgkin lymphoma. Using immunoSEQ multiplex PCR, the repertoire was profiled, and TCRdb retains in-frame clones only, with some absent. In the table there are some 96,000 clones, approximately 80% of which are singletons. The sample consisted of peripheral blood mononuclear cells (PBMCs), taken at baseline. The receptors stem from a human donor with classical Hodgkin lymphoma. CDR3s include the opening cysteine and the closing phenylalanine or tryptophan. Each record gives: clone size, D gene, J gene, V gene, CDR3 length, CDR3 DNA, CDR3 protein. D genes are given only for firm matches. For some rows the clone size is stated as once, few or many, or as a class when expanded; others skip it.

clone_size: NA
d_call: NA
j_call: TRBJ1-3
v_call: TRBV21-1
cdr3_length: 17
cdr3_nt: TGTGCCAGCAAAAGGTATCCCGCGTACTCCTCTGGAAACACCATATATTTT
cdr3_aa: CASKRYPAYSSGNTIYF

clone_size: NA
d_call: TRBD2
j_call: TRBJ2-7
v_call: TRBV11-3
cdr3_length: 15
cdr3_nt: TGTGCCAGCAGCACGGGCACTAGCGGGAGAAACGAGCAGTACTTC
cdr3_aa: CASSTGTSGRNEQYF

clone_size: few
d_call: NA
j_call: TRBJ2-7
v_call: TRBV5-1
cdr3_length: 15
cdr3_nt: TGCGCCAGCAGCTTGGAGTGGGGTTTCTCCTACGAGCAGTACTTC
cdr3_aa: CASSLEWGFSYEQYF

clone_size: NA
d_call: NA
j_call: TRBJ1-2
v_call: TRBV7-9
cdr3_length: 14
cdr3_nt: TGTGCCAGCAGCTTAGTGGGCCGTAACTATGGCTACACCTTC
cdr3_aa: CASSLVGRNYGYTF

clone_size: NA
d_call: NA
j_call: TRBJ1-3
v_call: TRBV21-1
cdr3_length: 16
cdr3_nt: TGTGCCAGCAGCCGCCGGGCCATCTACTCTGGAAACACCATATATTTT
cdr3_aa: CASSRRAIYSGNTIYF

clone_size: NA
d_call: NA
j_call: TRBJ2-2
v_call: TRBV5-1
cdr3_length: 14
cdr3_nt: TGCGCCAGCAGCTTGGAGTCAGGGGACGGGGAGCTGTTTTTT
cdr3_aa: CASSLESGDGELFF

clone_size: once
d_call: NA
j_call: TRBJ2-7
v_call: TRBV10-3
cdr3_length: 14
cdr3_nt: TGTGCCATCACCAGGGGAGACGGCTCCTACGAGCAGTACTTC
cdr3_aa: CAITRGDGSYEQYF

clone_size: NA
d_call: TRBD1
j_call: TRBJ1-1
v_call: TRBV6-1
cdr3_length: 15
cdr3_nt: TGTGCCAGCAGTGAAGCGGGACAGGGTCGCACTGAAGCTTTCTTT
cdr3_aa: CASSEAGQGRTEAFF

clone_size: NA
d_call: TRBD1
j_call: TRBJ1-2
v_call: TRBV18
cdr3_length: 15
cdr3_nt: TGTGCCAGCTCACCCCGGGGACAGGTCTTATATGGCTACACCTTC
cdr3_aa: CASSPRGQVLYGYTF

clone_size: many
d_call: NA
j_call: TRBJ1-5
v_call: TRBV2
cdr3_length: 13
cdr3_nt: TGTGCCAGCAGTGAGGCAGTCAATCAGCCCCAGCATTTT
cdr3_aa: CASSEAVNQPQHF

clone_size: NA
d_call: NA
j_call: TRBJ2-2
v_call: TRBV11-3
cdr3_length: 13
cdr3_nt: TGTGCCAGCAGTTTCACTAGGGCCGGGGAGCTGTTTTTT
cdr3_aa: CASSFTRAGELFF

clone_size: NA
d_call: TRBD1
j_call: TRBJ2-5
v_call: TRBV10-3
cdr3_length: 16
cdr3_nt: TGTGCCATCAGTGAGCGGGGGACAGGGGTTGGCGAGACCCAGTACTTC
cdr3_aa: CAISERGTGVGETQYF

clone_size: NA
d_call: NA
j_call: TRBJ1-5
v_call: TRBV4-3
cdr3_length: 13
cdr3_nt: TGCGCCAGCAGCCAAGATGGGAATCAGCCCCAGCATTTT
cdr3_aa: CASSQDGNQPQHF

clone_size: few
d_call: NA
j_call: TRBJ1-2
v_call: TRBV6-5
cdr3_length: 15
cdr3_nt: TGTGCCAGCAGTTACGGGCAGGGGAGTGCCTATGGCTACACCTTC
cdr3_aa: CASSYGQGSAYGYTF

clone_size: once
d_call: NA
j_call: TRBJ2-5
v_call: TRBV7-2
cdr3_length: 15
cdr3_nt: TGTGCCAGCAGCTTAGATCGGCAGGCCCAAGAGACCCAGTACTTC
cdr3_aa: CASSLDRQAQETQYF

clone_size: NA
d_call: TRBD2
j_call: TRBJ2-3
v_call: TRBV29-1
cdr3_length: 16
cdr3_nt: TGCAGCGGAATAGGACTAGCGGGTTTTAGCACAGATACGCAGTATTTT
cdr3_aa: CSGIGLAGFSTDTQYF

clone_size: NA
d_call: NA
j_call: TRBJ2-1
v_call: TRBV7-8
cdr3_length: 14
cdr3_nt: TGTGCCAGCAGCTTAGGAAGGCTTACCAATGAGCAGTTCTTC
cdr3_aa: CASSLGRLTNEQFF

clone_size: once
d_call: TRBD1
j_call: TRBJ2-7
v_call: TRBV2
cdr3_length: 14
cdr3_nt: TGTGCCAGCAGGTACGGGACAGGGACCTACGAGCAGTACTTC
cdr3_aa: CASRYGTGTYEQYF

clone_size: NA
d_call: NA
j_call: TRBJ2-5
v_call: TRBV7-9
cdr3_length: 13
cdr3_nt: TGTGCCAGCAGCCGTCAGTGGGGAGAGACCCAGTACTTC
cdr3_aa: CASSRQWGETQYF

clone_size: once
d_call: TRBD2
j_call: TRBJ2-7
v_call: TRBV27
cdr3_length: 18
cdr3_nt: TGTGCCAGCAGTTTAACACCTGGACTAGCGGGAGGCCCCTACGAGCAGTACTTC
cdr3_aa: CASSLTPGLAGGPYEQYF

clone_size: NA
d_call: NA
j_call: TRBJ2-5
v_call: TRBV5-6
cdr3_length: 12
cdr3_nt: TGTGCCAGCAGCTTAAGTAGAGAGACCCAGTACTTC
cdr3_aa: CASSLSRETQYF

clone_size: NA
d_call: NA
j_call: TRBJ2-7
v_call: TRBV4-1
cdr3_length: 15
cdr3_nt: TGCGCCAGCAGCCAAGGGGTTTTGGGTTCGGGGGAGCAGTACTTC
cdr3_aa: CASSQGVLGSGEQYF

clone_size: NA
d_call: NA
j_call: TRBJ2-2
v_call: TRBV5-1
cdr3_length: 14
cdr3_nt: TGCGCCAGCAGCTTGGGTTGGGGAAACGGGGAGCTGTTTTTT
cdr3_aa: CASSLGWGNGELFF

clone_size: NA
d_call: TRBD2
j_call: TRBJ2-7
v_call: TRBV5-1
cdr3_length: 14
cdr3_nt: TGCGCCAGCAGCTTCAGTGCGGGAGAATACGAGCAGTACTTC
cdr3_aa: CASSFSAGEYEQYF

clone_size: NA
d_call: NA
j_call: TRBJ1-2
v_call: TRBV14
cdr3_length: 15
cdr3_nt: TGTGCCAGCAGCCTCGGGTGGGGGCAAGGCTATGGCTACACCTTC
cdr3_aa: CASSLGWGQGYGYTF

clone_size: NA
d_call: NA
j_call: TRBJ1-2
v_call: TRBV29-1
cdr3_length: 13
cdr3_nt: TGCAGCGTTGAAAATGGTAGGAGGGGTGGCTACACCTTC
cdr3_aa: CSVENGRRGGYTF

clone_size: NA
d_call: TRBD2
j_call: TRBJ2-1
v_call: TRBV2
cdr3_length: 16
cdr3_nt: TGTGCCAGCAGTGGACCGGGACTAGGGCTGTCCAATGAGCAGTTCTTC
cdr3_aa: CASSGPGLGLSNEQFF

clone_size: NA
d_call: NA
j_call: TRBJ2-5
v_call: TRBV7-2
cdr3_length: 14
cdr3_nt: TGTGCCAGTGGCGCTGGGGCTCTCTCGGAGACCCAGTACTTC
cdr3_aa: CASGAGALSETQYF

clone_size: NA
d_call: TRBD2
j_call: TRBJ2-7
v_call: TRBV9
cdr3_length: 16
cdr3_nt: TGTGCCAGCAGCGTAGCTAGGGCTAGCGGGTACTACGAGCAGTACTTC
cdr3_aa: CASSVARASGYYEQYF

clone_size: NA
d_call: NA
j_call: TRBJ2-7
v_call: TRBV11-2
cdr3_length: 14
cdr3_nt: TGTGCCAGCAGCTTAGGACAGGAGCCCTACGAGCAGTACTTC
cdr3_aa: CASSLGQEPYEQYF

clone_size: NA
d_call: NA
j_call: TRBJ2-7
v_call: TRBV30
cdr3_length: 14
cdr3_nt: TGTGCCTGGAGTGGTTGGGCGGAATCCTACGAGCAGTACTTC
cdr3_aa: CAWSGWAESYEQYF

clone_size: NA
d_call: TRBD2
j_call: TRBJ2-1
v_call: TRBV10-3
cdr3_length: 12
cdr3_nt: TGTGCCATCAGTGAAGCGGGGAATGAGCAGTTCTTC
cdr3_aa: CAISEAGNEQFF

clone_size: NA
d_call: NA
j_call: TRBJ1-3
v_call: TRBV9
cdr3_length: 16
cdr3_nt: TGTGCCAGCAGCATCTCAGGGGTGATCGGCGGAAACACCATATATTTT
cdr3_aa: CASSISGVIGGNTIYF

clone_size: NA
d_call: NA
j_call: TRBJ2-7
v_call: TRBV10-3
cdr3_length: 13
cdr3_nt: TGTGCCATCAGTGAGTCGGAGACGTCGAAGCAGTACTTC
cdr3_aa: CAISESETSKQYF

clone_size: NA
d_call: NA
j_call: TRBJ2-7
v_call: TRBV7-9
cdr3_length: 13
cdr3_nt: TGTGCCAGCAGCGAACTACTAGGAGACGAGCAGTACTTC
cdr3_aa: CASSELLGDEQYF

clone_size: once
d_call: NA
j_call: TRBJ1-2
v_call: TRBV6-5
cdr3_length: 15
cdr3_nt: TGTGCCAGCAGCCCTGTTGGGGGCGCGAGTGATGGCTACACCTTC
cdr3_aa: CASSPVGGASDGYTF

clone_size: NA
d_call: NA
j_call: TRBJ2-3
v_call: TRBV6-5
cdr3_length: 12
cdr3_nt: TGTGCCAGCGGGACTCGAGAAGATACGCAGTATTTT
cdr3_aa: CASGTREDTQYF

clone_size: NA
d_call: NA
j_call: TRBJ1-1
v_call: TRBV5-1
cdr3_length: 15
cdr3_nt: TGCGCCAGCAGCTTGGTCGGCGGAATGAACACTGAAGCTTTCTTT
cdr3_aa: CASSLVGGMNTEAFF

clone_size: NA
d_call: TRBD1
j_call: TRBJ2-7
v_call: TRBV5-1
cdr3_length: 13
cdr3_nt: TGCGCCAGCAGCTCGGACAGGGGCTACGAGCAGTACTTC
cdr3_aa: CASSSDRGYEQYF

clone_size: NA
d_call: NA
j_call: TRBJ2-1
v_call: TRBV6-4
cdr3_length: 14
cdr3_nt: TGTGCCAGCAGACTAGACACTGGGCTCGGCGAGCAGTTCTTC
cdr3_aa: CASRLDTGLGEQFF

clone_size: NA
d_call: TRBD2
j_call: TRBJ2-5
v_call: TRBV5-4
cdr3_length: 14
cdr3_nt: TGTGCCAGCAGCACGGGACTAGCGGGAGGGACCCAGTACTTC
cdr3_aa: CASSTGLAGGTQYF